Sequencing of this T cell receptor (beta chain) was carried out in a study of T cell repertoires in cytomegalovirus infection. Study background: In the study, CMV epitopes included recently identified HLA-C-restricted and well-studied HLA-B-restricted ones. Both a matching HLA type and CMV infection were indicated by public TCR beta signatures.

TCRdb called the reads again in MiXCR, with one record for every CDR3 protein. The sample consists of about 500,000 distinct CDR3 sequences, around 35% of them appearing once. Study-wide results and caveats: HLA-C-restricted, CMV-specific TCR beta clonotypes were dominant ex vivo.

V dropped 0 bases and J dropped 2 bases, with 10 bases sitting between them. Germline V gene lookup returns CDR1 SGHDT and CDR2 YYEEEE. CDR3 length: 15 amino acids. With respect to this clonotype: No antigen is known for it.

This TCR came from a human donor in good health (CMV status not recorded). Some clones in this sample may be carry-over from other donors' samples. The specimen was cultured PBMCs, collected from culture after CMV antigen stimulation. The chain couples TRBV5-6 to TRBJ2-3; no reliable D call. CDR3 sequence (DNA): TGTGCCAGCAGCTTGGAACGGCCATCCACAGATACGCAGTATTTT. Translating gives CASSLERPSTDTQYF.